A selection of T cell receptor beta chains follows, all from one sample in a study of response to subunit inactivated influenza vaccine. Each CDR3 protein is one row after TCRdb ran MiXCR on the RT-PCR reads. The table records about half a million distinct CDR3 sequences, roughly 8.2% of them present only once. This material consisted of PBMCs from blood, taken about 24 months after vaccination. Receptors were obtained from a man between 50 and 75 years old who received an inactivated influenza vaccine. CDR3s leave out the opening cysteine and the closing phenylalanine or tryptophan. Each record gives: V gene, CDR3 length, CDR3 protein.

v_call: TRBV12-3/TRBV12-4; cdr3_length: 9; cdr3_aa: ASSEVDTQY
v_call: TRBV20-1; cdr3_length: 12; cdr3_aa: SARDPRLAYEQY
v_call: TRBV10-1; cdr3_length: 13; cdr3_aa: ASSEAAGSGETQY
v_call: TRBV12-3/TRBV12-4; cdr3_length: 14; cdr3_aa: ASSLGQGARIYGYT
v_call: TRBV12-3/TRBV12-4; cdr3_length: 12; cdr3_aa: ASRRTGSPYGYT
v_call: TRBV7-9; cdr3_length: 12; cdr3_aa: ASSPLRQPYEQY
v_call: TRBV6-5; cdr3_length: 11; cdr3_aa: ASSYSSWAEQY
v_call: TRBV5-6; cdr3_length: 14; cdr3_aa: ASSLPGQGATGELF
v_call: TRBV27; cdr3_length: 13; cdr3_aa: ASSPGLAGAREQY
v_call: TRBV12-3/TRBV12-4; cdr3_length: 16; cdr3_aa: ASSFGLAGTIPQETQY
v_call: TRBV9; cdr3_length: 15; cdr3_aa: ASSVFLAGGSTDTQY
v_call: TRBV18; cdr3_length: 14; cdr3_aa: ASSQRPGLGVNEQF
v_call: TRBV4-1; cdr3_length: 12; cdr3_aa: ASSQSTGTYEQY
v_call: TRBV12-3/TRBV12-4; cdr3_length: 12; cdr3_aa: ASSLKHSSTEAF
v_call: TRBV6-5; cdr3_length: 12; cdr3_aa: ASSYLGQSYEQY
v_call: TRBV28; cdr3_length: 12; cdr3_aa: ASTSPGLAYEQY
v_call: TRBV5-1; cdr3_length: 13; cdr3_aa: ASSLVASGINEQF
v_call: TRBV7-9; cdr3_length: 10; cdr3_aa: ASSSASRGYT
v_call: TRBV20-1; cdr3_length: 14; cdr3_aa: SARGTSGPSYYEQY
v_call: TRBV28; cdr3_length: 12; cdr3_aa: ASVSGGLDEKLF
v_call: TRBV20-1; cdr3_length: 9; cdr3_aa: SEESNYGYT
v_call: TRBV2; cdr3_length: 13; cdr3_aa: ASSGGARGFTEAF
v_call: TRBV21-1; cdr3_length: 14; cdr3_aa: ASSKFVGIGTDTQY
v_call: TRBV12-3/TRBV12-4; cdr3_length: 13; cdr3_aa: ASSSLKWAGGPQY
v_call: TRBV10-3; cdr3_length: 11; cdr3_aa: AISEGGGETQY